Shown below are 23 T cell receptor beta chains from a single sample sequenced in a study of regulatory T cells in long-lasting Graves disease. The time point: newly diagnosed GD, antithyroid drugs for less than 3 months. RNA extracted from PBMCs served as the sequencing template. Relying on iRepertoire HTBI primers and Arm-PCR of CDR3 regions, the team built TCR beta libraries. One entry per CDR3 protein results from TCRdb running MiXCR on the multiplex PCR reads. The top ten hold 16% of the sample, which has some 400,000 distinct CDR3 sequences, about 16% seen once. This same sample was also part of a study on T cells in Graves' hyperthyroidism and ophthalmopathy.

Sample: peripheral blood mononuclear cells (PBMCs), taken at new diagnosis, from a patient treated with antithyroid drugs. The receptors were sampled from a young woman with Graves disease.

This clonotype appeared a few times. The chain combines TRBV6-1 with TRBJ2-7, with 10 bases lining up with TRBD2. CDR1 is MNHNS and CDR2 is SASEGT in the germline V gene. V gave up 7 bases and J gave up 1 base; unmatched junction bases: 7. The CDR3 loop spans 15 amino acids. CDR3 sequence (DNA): TGTGCCAGCACCTATTCGACTAGCGGGTCCTACGAGCAGTACTTC. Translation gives CASTYSTSGSYEQYF.

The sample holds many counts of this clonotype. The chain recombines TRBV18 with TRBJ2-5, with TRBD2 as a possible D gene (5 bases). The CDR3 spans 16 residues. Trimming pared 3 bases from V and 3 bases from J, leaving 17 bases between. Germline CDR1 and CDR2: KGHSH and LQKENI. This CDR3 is CASSPGEKSEEETQYF. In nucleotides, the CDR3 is TGTGCCAGCTCACCGGGTGAAAAGTCGGAGGAAGAGACCCAGTACTTC.

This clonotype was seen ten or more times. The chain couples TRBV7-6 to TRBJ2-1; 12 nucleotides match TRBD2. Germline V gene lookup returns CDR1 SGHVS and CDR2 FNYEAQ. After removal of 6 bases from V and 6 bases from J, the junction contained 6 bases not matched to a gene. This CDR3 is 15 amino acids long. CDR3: CASRPSSGRANEQFF. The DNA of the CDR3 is TGTGCCAGCAGACCATCTAGCGGGAGGGCCAATGAGCAGTTCTTC. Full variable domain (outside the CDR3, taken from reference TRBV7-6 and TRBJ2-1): GAGVSQSPRYKVTKRGQDVALRCDPISGHVSLYWYRQALGQGPEFLTYFNYEAQQDKSGLPNDRFSAERPEGSISTLTIQRTEQRDSAMYRCASRPSSGRANEQFFGPGTRLTVL.

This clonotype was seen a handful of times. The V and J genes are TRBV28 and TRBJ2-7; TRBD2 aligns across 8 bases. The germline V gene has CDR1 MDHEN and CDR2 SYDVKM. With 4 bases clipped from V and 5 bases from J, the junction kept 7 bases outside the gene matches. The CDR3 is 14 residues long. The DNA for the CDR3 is TGTGCCAGCAGTTCCGGGACTAGTCTCCACGAGCAGTACTTC. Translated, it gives CASSSGTSLHEQYF.

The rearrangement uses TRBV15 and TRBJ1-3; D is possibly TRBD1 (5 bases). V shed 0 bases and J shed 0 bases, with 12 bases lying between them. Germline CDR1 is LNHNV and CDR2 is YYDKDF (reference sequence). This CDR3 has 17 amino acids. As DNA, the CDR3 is TGTGCCACCAGCAGAGATTACCGCAGGGACTCTGGAAACACCATATATTTT. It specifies CATSRDYRRDSGNTIYF.

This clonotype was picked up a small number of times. The CDR3 sequence: CASSPETAYSNQPQHF. The CDR3, as DNA: TGTGCCAGCAGCCCAGAGACAGCTTATAGCAATCAGCCCCAGCATTTT. This chain uses TRBV7-3 with TRBJ1-5, with D perhaps TRBD1 (5 bases). Trimming removed 5 bases from V and 0 bases from J, with 14 bases in between. The CDR3 consists of 16 residues. Germline V CDR1 and CDR2: SGHTA, FQGTGA.

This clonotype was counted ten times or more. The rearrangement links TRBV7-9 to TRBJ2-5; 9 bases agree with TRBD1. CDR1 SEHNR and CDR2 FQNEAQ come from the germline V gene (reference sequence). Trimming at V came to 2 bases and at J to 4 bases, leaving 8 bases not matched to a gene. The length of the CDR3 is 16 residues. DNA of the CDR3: TGTGCCAGCAGCTTATTTTTAACAGGGGGCGGAGAGACCCAGTACTTC. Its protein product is CASSLFLTGGGETQYF.

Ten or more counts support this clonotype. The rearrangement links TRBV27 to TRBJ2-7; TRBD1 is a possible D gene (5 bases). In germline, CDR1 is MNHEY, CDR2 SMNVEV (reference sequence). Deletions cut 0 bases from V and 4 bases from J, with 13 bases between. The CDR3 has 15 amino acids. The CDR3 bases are TGTGCCAGCAGTTTATCCCAGGGCGGTAGGTACGAGCAGTACTTC. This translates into CASSLSQGGRYEQYF.

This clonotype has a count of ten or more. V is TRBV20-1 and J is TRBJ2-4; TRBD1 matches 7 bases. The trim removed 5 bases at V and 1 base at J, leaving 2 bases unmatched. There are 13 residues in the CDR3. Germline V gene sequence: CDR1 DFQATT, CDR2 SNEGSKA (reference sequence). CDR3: CSALGQAKNIQYF. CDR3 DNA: TGCAGTGCTTTGGGACAGGCCAAAAACATTCAGTACTTC.

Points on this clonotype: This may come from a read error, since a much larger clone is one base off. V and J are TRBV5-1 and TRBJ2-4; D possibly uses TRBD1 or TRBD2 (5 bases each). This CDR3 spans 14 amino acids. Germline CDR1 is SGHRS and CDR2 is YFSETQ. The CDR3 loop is CASSLPGRQNIQCF. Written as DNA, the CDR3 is TGCGCCAGCAGCTTGCCGGGACGCCAAAACATTCAGTGCTTC.

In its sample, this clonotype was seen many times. This chain's CDR3 is CASSLLLAVSTDTQYF. Here the CDR3 DNA reads TGTGCCAGCAGCTTATTGTTAGCGGTCAGCACAGATACGCAGTATTTT. This chain links TRBV7-2 with TRBJ2-3, with D perhaps TRBD2 (6 bases). The CDR3 covers 16 residues. Germline V gives CDR1 SGHTA, CDR2 FQGNSA. V lost 2 bases and J 0 bases, leaving 12 bases between the germline ends.

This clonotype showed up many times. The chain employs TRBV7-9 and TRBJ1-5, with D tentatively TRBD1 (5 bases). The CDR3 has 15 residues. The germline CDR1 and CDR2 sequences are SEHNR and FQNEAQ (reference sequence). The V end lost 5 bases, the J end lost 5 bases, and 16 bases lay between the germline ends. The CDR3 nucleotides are TGTGCCAGCAGCCCCGCGGGACGTCAGGATCAGCCCCAGCATTTT. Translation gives CASSPAGRQDQPQHF.

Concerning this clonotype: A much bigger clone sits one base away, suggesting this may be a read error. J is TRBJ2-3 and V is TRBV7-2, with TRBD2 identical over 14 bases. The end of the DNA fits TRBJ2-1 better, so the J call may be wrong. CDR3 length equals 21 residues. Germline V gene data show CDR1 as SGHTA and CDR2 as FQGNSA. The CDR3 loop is CASSLDAGALGGLAGDNGQFF. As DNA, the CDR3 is TGTGCCAGCAGCTTAGACGCGGGCGCCCTAGGGGGACTAGCGGGAGACAATGGGCAGTTCTTC.

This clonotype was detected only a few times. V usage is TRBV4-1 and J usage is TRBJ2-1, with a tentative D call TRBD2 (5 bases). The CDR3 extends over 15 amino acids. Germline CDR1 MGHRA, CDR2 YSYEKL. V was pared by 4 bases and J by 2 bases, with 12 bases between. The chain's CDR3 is CASSRLSGAYNEQFF. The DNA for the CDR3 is TGCGCCAGCAGCCGTTTGAGCGGCGCCTACAATGAGCAGTTCTTC.

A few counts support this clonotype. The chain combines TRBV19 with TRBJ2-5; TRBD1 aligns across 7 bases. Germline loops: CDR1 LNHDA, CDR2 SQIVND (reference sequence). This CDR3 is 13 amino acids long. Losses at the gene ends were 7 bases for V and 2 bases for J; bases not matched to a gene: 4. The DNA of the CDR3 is TGTGCCAGTAAGGGGGCACCTCAAGAGACCCAGTACTTC. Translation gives CASKGAPQETQYF.

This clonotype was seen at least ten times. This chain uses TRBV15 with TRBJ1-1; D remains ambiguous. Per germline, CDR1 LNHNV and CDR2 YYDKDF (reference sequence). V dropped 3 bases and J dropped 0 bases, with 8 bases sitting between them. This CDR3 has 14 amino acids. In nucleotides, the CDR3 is TGTGCCACCAGCAGCTCGAGAATGAACACTGAAGCTTTCTTT. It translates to CATSSSRMNTEAFF.

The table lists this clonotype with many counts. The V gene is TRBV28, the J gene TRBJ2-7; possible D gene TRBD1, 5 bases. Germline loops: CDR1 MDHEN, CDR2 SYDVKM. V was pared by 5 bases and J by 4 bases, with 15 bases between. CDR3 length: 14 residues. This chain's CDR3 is CASSLEVPGYEQYF. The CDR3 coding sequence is TGTGCCAGCAGTCTTGAGGTTCCAGGGTACGAGCAGTACTTC.

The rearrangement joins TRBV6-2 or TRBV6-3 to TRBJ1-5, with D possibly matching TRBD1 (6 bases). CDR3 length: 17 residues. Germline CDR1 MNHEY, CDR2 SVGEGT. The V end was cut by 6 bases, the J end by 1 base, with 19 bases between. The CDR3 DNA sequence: TGTGCCAGCAGCCCTCCGAGGGGGGGGAAGAGCAATCAGCCCCAGCATTTT. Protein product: CASSPPRGGKSNQPQHF.

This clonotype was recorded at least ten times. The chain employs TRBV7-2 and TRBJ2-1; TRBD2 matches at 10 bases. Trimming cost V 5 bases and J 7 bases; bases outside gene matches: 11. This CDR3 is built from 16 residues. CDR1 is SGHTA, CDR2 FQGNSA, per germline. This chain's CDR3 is CASSLIAGGGVNEQFF. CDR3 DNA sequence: TGTGCCAGCAGCCTGATAGCGGGAGGCGGGGTTAATGAGCAGTTCTTC.

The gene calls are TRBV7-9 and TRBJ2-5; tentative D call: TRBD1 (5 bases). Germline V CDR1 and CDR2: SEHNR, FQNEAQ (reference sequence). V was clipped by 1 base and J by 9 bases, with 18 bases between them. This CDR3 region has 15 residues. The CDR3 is CASSLVGPSPEAQYF. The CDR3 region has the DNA TGTGCCAGCAGCTTAGTGGGGCCGAGCCCTGAGGCCCAGTACTTC. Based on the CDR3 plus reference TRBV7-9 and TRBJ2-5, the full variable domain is DTGVSQNPRHKITKRGQNVTFRCDPISEHNRLYWYRQTLGQGPEFLTYFQNEAQLEKSRLLSDRFSAERPKGSFSTLEIQRTEQGDSAMYLCASSLVGPSPEAQYFGPGTRLLVL.

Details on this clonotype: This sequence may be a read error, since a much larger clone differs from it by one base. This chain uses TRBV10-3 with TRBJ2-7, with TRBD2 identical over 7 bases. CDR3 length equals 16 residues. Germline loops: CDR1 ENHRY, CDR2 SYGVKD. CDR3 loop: CAISELGTGGVYEQHF. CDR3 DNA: TGTGCCATCAGTGAACTAGGGACTGGGGGGGTTTACGAGCAGCACTTC.

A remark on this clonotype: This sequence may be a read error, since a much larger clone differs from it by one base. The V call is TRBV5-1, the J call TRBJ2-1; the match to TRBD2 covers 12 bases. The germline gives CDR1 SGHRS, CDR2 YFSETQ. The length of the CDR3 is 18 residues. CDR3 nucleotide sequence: TGCGTCAGCAGCTTAGTAACTAGCGGGGGGTTTTCTTACAATGAGCAGTTCTTC. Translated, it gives CVSSLVTSGGFSYNEQFF. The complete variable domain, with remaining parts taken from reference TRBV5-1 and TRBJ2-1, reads KAGVTQTPRYLIKTRGQQVTLSCSPISGHRSVSWYQQTPGQGLQFLFEYFSETQRNKGNFPGRFSGRQFSNSRSEMNVSTLELGDSALYLCVSSLVTSGGFSYNEQFFGPGTRLTVL.

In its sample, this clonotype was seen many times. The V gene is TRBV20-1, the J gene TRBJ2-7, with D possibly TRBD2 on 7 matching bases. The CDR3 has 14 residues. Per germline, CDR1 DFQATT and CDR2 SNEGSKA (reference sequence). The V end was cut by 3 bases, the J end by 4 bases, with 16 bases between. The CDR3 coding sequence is TGCAGTGCTAGTCGGGGGGCGGGAGAGTACGAGCAGTACTTC. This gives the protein CSASRGAGEYEQYF.